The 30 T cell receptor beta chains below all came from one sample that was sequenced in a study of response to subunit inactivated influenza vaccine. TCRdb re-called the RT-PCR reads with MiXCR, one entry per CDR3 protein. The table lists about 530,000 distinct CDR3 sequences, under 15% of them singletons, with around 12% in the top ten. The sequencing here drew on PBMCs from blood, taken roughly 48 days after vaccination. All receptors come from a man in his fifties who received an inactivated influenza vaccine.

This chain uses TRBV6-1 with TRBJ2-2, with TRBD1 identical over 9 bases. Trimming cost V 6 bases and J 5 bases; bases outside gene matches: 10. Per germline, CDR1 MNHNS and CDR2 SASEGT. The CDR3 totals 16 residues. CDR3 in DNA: TGTGCCAGCAGCCCCACGACAGGGGGGTTAACCGGGGAGCTGTTTTTT. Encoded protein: CASSPTTGGLTGELFF.

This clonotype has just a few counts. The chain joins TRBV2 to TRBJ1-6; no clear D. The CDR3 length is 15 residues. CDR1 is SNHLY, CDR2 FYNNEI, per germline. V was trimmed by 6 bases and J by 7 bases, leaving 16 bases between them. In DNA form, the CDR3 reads TGTGCCAGCAGGGCGACACAGTCTAGAAATTCACCCCTCCACTTT. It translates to CASRATQSRNSPLHF.

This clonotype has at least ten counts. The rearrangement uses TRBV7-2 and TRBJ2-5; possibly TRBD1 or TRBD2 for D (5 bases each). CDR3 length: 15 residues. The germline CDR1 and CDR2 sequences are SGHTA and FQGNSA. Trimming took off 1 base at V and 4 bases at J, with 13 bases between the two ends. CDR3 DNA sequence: TGTGCCAGCAGCTTAGAGTCGGGGCTTGCAGAGACCCAGTACTTC. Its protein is CASSLESGLAETQYF.

The CDR3 is CASSRLSSGDLTDTQYF. The CDR3 nucleotides are TGTGCCAGTAGTCGTTTGAGTAGCGGGGATCTTACAGATACGCAGTATTTT. This chain uses TRBV19 with TRBJ2-3, with 8 bases lining up with TRBD2. The CDR3 spans 17 residues. V lost 5 bases, J lost 3 bases, and 13 bases stayed unmatched. Germline lookup yields CDR1 LNHDA and CDR2 SQIVND (reference sequence). The full variable domain, in which reference TRBV19 and TRBJ2-3 provide the parts outside the CDR3, is DGGITQSPKYLFRKEGQNVTLSCEQNLNHDAMYWYRQDPGQGLRLIYYSQIVNDFQKGDIAEGYSVSREKKESFPLTVTSAQKNPTAFYLCASSRLSSGDLTDTQYFGPGTRLTVL.

CDR3 coding DNA: TGCGCCAGCAGCTTTCCAGGACAGGGGGTTGCGGGTAGGACCACTGAAGCTTTCTTT. Its translation is CASSFPGQGVAGRTTEAFF. The rearrangement links TRBV5-1 to TRBJ1-1, with 10 positions matching TRBD1. Germline CDR1 and CDR2: SGHRS and YFSETQ. This CDR3 is 19 amino acids long. Trimming cost V 2 bases and J 4 bases; bases outside gene matches: 17.

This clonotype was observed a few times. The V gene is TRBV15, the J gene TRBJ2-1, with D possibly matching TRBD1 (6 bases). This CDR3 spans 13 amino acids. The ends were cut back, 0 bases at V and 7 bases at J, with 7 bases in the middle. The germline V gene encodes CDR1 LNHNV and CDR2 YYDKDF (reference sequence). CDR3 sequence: CATSREQGNEQFF. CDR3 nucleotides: TGTGCCACCAGCAGAGAACAGGGAAATGAGCAGTTCTTC. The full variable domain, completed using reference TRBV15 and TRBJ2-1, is DAMVIQNPRYQVTQFGKPVTLSCSQTLNHNVMYWYQQKSSQAPKLLFHYYDKDFNNEADTPDNFQSRRPNTSFCFLDIRSPGLGDTAMYLCATSREQGNEQFFGPGTRLTVL.

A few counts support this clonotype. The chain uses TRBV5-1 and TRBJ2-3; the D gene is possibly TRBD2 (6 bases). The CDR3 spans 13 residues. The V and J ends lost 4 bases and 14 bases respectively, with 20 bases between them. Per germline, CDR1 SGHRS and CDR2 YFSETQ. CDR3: CASSAGRDTTVYF. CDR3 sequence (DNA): TGCGCCAGCAGCGCGGGACGTGACACTACTGTGTATTTT.

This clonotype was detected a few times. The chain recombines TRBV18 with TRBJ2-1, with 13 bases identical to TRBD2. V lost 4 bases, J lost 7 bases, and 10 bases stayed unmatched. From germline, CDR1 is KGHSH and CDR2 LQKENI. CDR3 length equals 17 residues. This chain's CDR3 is CASSLNLLAGGPNEQFF. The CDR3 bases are TGTGCCAGCTCACTAAACTTACTAGCGGGAGGGCCGAATGAGCAGTTCTTC. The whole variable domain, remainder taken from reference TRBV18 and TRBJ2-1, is NAGVMQNPRHLVRRRGQEARLRCSPMKGHSHVYWYRQLPEEGLKFMVYLQKENIIDESGMPKERFSAEFPKEGPSILRIQQVVRGDSAAYFCASSLNLLAGGPNEQFFGPGTRLTVL.

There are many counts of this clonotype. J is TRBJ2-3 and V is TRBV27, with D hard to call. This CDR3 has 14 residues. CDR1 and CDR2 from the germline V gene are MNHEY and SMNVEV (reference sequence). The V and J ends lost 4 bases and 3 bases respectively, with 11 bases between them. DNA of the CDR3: TGTGCCAGCAGTTCCGGGCCCTCTACAGATACGCAGTATTTT. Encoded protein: CASSSGPSTDTQYF.

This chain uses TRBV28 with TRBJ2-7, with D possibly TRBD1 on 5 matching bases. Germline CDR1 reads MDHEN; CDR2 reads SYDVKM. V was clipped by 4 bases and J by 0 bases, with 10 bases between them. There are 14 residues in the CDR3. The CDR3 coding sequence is TGTGCCAGCAGTTCCCTGACAGACTCCTACGAGCAGTACTTC. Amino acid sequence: CASSSLTDSYEQYF.

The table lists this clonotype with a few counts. DNA of the CDR3: TGTGCCAGCAGCCGAAGTTTGGACTATGGCTACACCTTC. Protein sequence: CASSRSLDYGYTF. The genes are TRBV11-2 and TRBJ1-2; D remains unclear. The V and J ends lost 5 bases and 3 bases respectively, with 10 bases between them. Germline V gene lookup returns CDR1 SGHAT and CDR2 FQNNGV. The CDR3 contains 13 residues.

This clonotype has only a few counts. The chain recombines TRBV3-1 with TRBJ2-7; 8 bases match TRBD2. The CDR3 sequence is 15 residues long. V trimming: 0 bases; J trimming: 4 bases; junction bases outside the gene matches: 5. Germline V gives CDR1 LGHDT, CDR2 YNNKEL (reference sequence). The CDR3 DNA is TGTGCCAGCAGCCAAGATCGGGAGGGGCGGTACGAGCAGTACTTC. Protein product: CASSQDREGRYEQYF.

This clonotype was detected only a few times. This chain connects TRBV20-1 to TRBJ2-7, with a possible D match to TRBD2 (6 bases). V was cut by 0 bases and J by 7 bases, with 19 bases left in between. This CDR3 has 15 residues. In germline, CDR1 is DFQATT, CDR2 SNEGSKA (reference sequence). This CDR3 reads CSARDGRDPFGEQYF. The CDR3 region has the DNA TGCAGTGCTAGAGATGGGCGGGACCCCTTTGGGGAGCAGTACTTC.

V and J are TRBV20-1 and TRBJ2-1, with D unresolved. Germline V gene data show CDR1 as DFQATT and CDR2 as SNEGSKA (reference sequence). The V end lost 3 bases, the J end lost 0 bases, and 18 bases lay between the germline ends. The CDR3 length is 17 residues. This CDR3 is CSASVPRVNSSYNEQFF. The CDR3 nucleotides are TGCAGTGCTAGTGTCCCAAGGGTAAATAGCTCCTACAATGAGCAGTTCTTC.

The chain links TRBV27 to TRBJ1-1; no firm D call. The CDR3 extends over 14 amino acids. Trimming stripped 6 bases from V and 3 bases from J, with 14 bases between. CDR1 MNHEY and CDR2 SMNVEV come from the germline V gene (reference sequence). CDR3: CASSKEVGYTEAFF. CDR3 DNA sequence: TGTGCCAGCAGCAAAGAGGTCGGATACACTGAAGCTTTCTTT.

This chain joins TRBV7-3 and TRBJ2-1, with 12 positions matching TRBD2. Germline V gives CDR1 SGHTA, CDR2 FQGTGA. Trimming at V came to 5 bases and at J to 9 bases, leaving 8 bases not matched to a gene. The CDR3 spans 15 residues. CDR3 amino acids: CASSPLAGGLSEQFF. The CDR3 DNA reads TGTGCCAGCAGCCCACTAGCGGGAGGCTTGAGTGAGCAGTTCTTC.

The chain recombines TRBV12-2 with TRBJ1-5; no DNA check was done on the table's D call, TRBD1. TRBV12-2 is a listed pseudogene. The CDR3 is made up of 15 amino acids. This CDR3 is CASRLFPSYGQPQHF. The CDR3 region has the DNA TGTGCAAGTCGCTTATTCCCGTCGTACGGTCAGCCCCAGCATTTT.

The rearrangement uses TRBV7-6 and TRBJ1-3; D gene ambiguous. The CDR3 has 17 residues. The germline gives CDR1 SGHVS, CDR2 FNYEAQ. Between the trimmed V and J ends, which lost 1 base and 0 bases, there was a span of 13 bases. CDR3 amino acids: CASSLGVGPRSGNTIYF. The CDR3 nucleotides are TGTGCCAGCAGCTTAGGGGTCGGCCCGCGCTCTGGAAACACCATATATTTT.

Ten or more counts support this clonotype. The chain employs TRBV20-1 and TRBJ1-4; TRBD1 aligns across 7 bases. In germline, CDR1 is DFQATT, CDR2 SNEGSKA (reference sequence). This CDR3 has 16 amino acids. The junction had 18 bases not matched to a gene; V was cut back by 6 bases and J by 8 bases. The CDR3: CSAKEGNRGAREKLFF. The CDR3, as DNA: TGCAGTGCCAAAGAAGGGAACAGGGGAGCGCGCGAAAAACTGTTTTTT.

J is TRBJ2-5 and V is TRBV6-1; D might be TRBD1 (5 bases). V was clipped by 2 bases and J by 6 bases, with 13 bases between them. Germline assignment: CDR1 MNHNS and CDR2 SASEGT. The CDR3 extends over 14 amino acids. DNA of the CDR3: TGTGCCAGCAGTGAACATCTGACAGCGAAGACCCAGTACTTC. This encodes CASSEHLTAKTQYF.

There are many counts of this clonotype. CDR3 protein: CASRTQEKETQYF. CDR3 DNA sequence: TGCGCCAGCAGAACCCAGGAAAAAGAGACCCAGTACTTC. The chain recombines TRBV5-1 with TRBJ2-5; D ambiguous. The V gene lost 5 bases and the J gene lost 3 bases, with 11 bases spanning the gap. The CDR3 length is 13 residues. Germline-derived CDR1 and CDR2 are SGHRS and YFSETQ.

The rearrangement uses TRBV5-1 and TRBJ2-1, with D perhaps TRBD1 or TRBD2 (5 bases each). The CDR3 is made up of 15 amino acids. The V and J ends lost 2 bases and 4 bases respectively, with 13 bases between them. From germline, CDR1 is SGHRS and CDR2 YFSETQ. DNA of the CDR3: TGCGCCAGCAGCTTCACCGGGACGGTTTACAATGAGCAGTTCTTC. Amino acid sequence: CASSFTGTVYNEQFF.

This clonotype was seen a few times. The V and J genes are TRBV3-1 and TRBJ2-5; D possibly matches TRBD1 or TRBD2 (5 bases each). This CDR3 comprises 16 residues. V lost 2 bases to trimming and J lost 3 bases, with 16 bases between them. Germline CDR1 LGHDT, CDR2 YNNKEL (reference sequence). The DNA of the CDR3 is TGTGCCAGCAGCCAATACCGGGACGGGCGAAAAGAGACCCAGTACTTC. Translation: CASSQYRDGRKETQYF.

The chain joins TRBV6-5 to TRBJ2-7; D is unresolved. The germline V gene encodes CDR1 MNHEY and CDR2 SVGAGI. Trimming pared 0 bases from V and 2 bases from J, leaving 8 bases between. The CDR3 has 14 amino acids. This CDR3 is CASSYSVGAYEQYF. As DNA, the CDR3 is TGTGCCAGCAGTTACTCGGTGGGTGCCTACGAGCAGTACTTC.

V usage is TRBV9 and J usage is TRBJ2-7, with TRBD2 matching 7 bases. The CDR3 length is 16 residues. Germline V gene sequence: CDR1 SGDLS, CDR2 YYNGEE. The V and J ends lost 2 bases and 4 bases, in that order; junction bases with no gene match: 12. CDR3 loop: CASSVSPGLGGYEQYF. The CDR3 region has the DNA TGTGCCAGCAGCGTCTCCCCGGGACTGGGAGGGTACGAGCAGTACTTC.

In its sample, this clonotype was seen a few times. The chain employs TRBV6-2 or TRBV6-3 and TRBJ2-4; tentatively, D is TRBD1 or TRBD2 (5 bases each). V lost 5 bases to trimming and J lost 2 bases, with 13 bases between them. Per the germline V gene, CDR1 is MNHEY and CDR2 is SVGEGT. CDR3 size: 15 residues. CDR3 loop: CASSRAGSTKNIQYF. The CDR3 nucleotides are TGTGCCAGCAGTCGGGCAGGGAGTACCAAAAACATTCAGTACTTC.

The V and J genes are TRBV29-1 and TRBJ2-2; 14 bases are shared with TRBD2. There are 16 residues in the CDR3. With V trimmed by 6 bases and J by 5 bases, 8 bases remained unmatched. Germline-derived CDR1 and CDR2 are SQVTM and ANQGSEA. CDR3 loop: CSVSGTSGRGTGELFF. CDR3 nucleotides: TGCAGCGTGTCCGGGACTAGCGGGAGAGGGACCGGGGAGCTGTTTTTT.

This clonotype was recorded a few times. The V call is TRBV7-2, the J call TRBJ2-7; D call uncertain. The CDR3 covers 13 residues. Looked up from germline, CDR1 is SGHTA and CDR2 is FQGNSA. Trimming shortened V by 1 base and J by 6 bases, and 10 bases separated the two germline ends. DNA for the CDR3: TGTGCCAGCAGCTTAGGTGTGGGCGGCGAGCAGTACTTC. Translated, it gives CASSLGVGGEQYF.

The DNA of the CDR3 is TGTGCCAGCAGCCGTACCACGGAAGGCCCCGAGCAGTTCTTC. Translated, it gives CASSRTTEGPEQFF. This sequence joins TRBV7-9 and TRBJ2-1; no reliable D call. This CDR3 is 14 amino acids long. V was trimmed by 5 bases and J by 10 bases, leaving 18 bases between them. Germline V lookup: CDR1 SEHNR, CDR2 FQNEAQ (reference sequence).

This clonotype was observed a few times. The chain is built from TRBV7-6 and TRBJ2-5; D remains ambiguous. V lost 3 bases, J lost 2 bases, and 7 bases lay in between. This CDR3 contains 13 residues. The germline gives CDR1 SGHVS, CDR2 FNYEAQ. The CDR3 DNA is TGTGCCAGCAGCTTGTACGTGCAAGAGACCCAGTACTTC. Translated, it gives CASSLYVQETQYF. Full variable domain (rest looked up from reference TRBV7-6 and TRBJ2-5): GAGVSQSPRYKVTKRGQDVALRCDPISGHVSLYWYRQALGQGPEFLTYFNYEAQQDKSGLPNDRFSAERPEGSISTLTIQRTEQRDSAMYRCASSLYVQETQYFGPGTRLLVL.